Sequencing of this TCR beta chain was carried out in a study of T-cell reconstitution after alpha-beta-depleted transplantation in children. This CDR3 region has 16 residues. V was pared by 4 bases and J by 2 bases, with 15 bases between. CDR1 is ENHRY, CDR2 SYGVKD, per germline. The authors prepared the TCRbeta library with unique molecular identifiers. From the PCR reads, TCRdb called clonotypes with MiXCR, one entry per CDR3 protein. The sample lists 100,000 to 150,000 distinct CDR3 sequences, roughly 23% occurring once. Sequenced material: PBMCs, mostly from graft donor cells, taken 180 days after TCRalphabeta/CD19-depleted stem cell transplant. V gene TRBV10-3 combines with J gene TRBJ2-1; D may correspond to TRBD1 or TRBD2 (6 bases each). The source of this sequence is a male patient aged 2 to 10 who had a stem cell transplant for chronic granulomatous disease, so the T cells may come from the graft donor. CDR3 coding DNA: TGTGCCATCAGTGGGAGGGGGGCAGTCGCCTACAATGAGCAGTTCTTC. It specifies CAISGRGAVAYNEQFF.